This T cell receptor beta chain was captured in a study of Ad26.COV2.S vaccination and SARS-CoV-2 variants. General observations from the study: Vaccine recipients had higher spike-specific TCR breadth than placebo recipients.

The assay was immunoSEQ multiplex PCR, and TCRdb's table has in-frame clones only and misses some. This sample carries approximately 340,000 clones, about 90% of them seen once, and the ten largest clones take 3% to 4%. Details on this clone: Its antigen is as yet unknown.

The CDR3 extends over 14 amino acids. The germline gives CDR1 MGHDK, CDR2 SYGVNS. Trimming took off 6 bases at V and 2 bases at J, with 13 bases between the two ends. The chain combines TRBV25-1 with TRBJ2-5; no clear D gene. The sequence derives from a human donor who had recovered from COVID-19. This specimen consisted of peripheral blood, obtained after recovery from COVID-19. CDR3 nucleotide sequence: TGTGCCAGCAGCGAGATACAGTCACAAGAGACCCAGTACTTC. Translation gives CASSEIQSQETQYF.